Here is one T cell receptor beta chain with its context. The antigen remains unidentified. In the PCR, 60 Vbeta and 13 Jbeta primers were used. The repertoire was sequenced with immunoSEQ multiplex PCR; TCRdb's copy has only in-frame clones and lacks some. The table for this sample gives about 200,000 clones. The source of the sample is a study of cytomegalovirus exposure and HLA in healthy donors. Study-wide context: There were 75 million to 95 million unique TCRs (from HLA-typed donors) in an early data release.

Germline V gene data show CDR1 as MDHEN and CDR2 as SYDVKM. Trimming removed 6 bases at V and 4 bases at J, with 4 bases between. The CDR3 totals 10 residues. General study findings and limits: The number of N-insertions in an Asian-associated ancestry cluster was reportedly below the roughly 700-donor mean in a later analysis. Within an earlier analysis, most TCR beta V segments proved productive either about 87% or about 30% of the time. Some V segments, including TRBV6-2 and TRBV6-3, were excluded as indistinguishable.

The TCR was taken from a girl aged 2 to 9 in good health and CMV-seropositive. The genes are TRBV28 and TRBJ2-7, with unresolved D. Sequencing was carried out using PBMCs. CDR3 residues: CASSPYEQYF. The DNA for the CDR3 is TGTGCCAGCAGCCCGTACGAGCAGTACTTC.